The 26 T cell receptor beta chains in this list originate from one sample, sequenced in a study of T cell repertoires in cytomegalovirus infection. These receptors lack a known antigen. One entry per CDR3 protein, called by TCRdb with MiXCR from the reads. The sample includes approximately 120,000 distinct CDR3 sequences, roughly 32% of them seen just once. The sequencing here drew on CD8+ T cells from cultured PBMCs, taken from culture after CMV antigen stimulation. The receptors here all came from a human donor in good health (CMV status not recorded). Some clones in this sample may be carry-over from other donors' samples.

This rearrangement joins TRBV9 to TRBJ2-6; D is tentatively TRBD1 or TRBD2 (5 bases each). V was clipped by 5 bases and J by 2 bases, with 11 bases between them. In germline, CDR1 is SGDLS, CDR2 YYNGEE. The CDR3 is 15 residues long. This CDR3 reads CASSGLGAGANVLTF. In DNA form, the CDR3 reads TGTGCCAGCAGTGGGTTGGGGGCTGGGGCCAACGTCCTGACTTTC.

The chain combines TRBV27 with TRBJ2-7; tentative D call: TRBD2 (7 bases). CDR1 is MNHEY and CDR2 is SMNVEV in the germline V gene (reference sequence). The CDR3 is 14 amino acids. Trimming left V 1 base short and J 6 bases short, with 13 bases between. DNA of the CDR3: TGTGCCAGCAGTTTATTGGGGGGGGGCCGCGAGCAGTACTTC. Protein: CASSLLGGGREQYF.

The DNA of the CDR3 is TGCGCCAGCGGCCCAGGGACAGGGGATAATGAAAAACTGTTTTTT. Protein product: CASGPGTGDNEKLFF. V and J are TRBV5-1 and TRBJ1-4; 10 positions match TRBD1. The CDR3 length is 15 residues. Trimming took 7 bases from V and 4 from J; bases not matched to a gene: 7. Germline V gene sequence: CDR1 SGHRS, CDR2 YFSETQ.

This clonotype was observed a few times. V is TRBV7-9 and J is TRBJ2-7; D is possibly TRBD1 (8 bases). Germline loops: CDR1 SEHNR, CDR2 FQNEAQ (reference sequence). V was cut by 5 bases and J by 5 bases, with 19 bases left in between. This CDR3 has 15 residues. The CDR3 DNA is TGTGCCAGCAGCCCCCGGACAGGGAGGGCGAACGAGCAGTACTTC. Translation gives CASSPRTGRANEQYF. Full variable domain (remainder filled in from reference TRBV7-9 and TRBJ2-7): DTGVSQNPRHKITKRGQNVTFRCDPISEHNRLYWYRQTLGQGPEFLTYFQNEAQLEKSRLLSDRFSAERPKGSFSTLEIQRTEQGDSAMYLCASSPRTGRANEQYFGPGTRLTVT.

The chain has TRBV7-6 and TRBJ1-2; unclear D gene. Germline CDR1 SGHVS, CDR2 FNYEAQ. The CDR3 spans 17 residues. The V and J ends lost 2 bases and 5 bases respectively, with 21 bases between them. CDR3 sequence reads: CASSLLPVSRIGYGYTF. Here the CDR3 DNA reads TGTGCCAGCAGCTTACTTCCCGTCAGCCGGATTGGATATGGCTACACCTTC.

This chain uses TRBV5-1 with TRBJ2-2; TRBD2 matches at 7 bases. The CDR3 extends over 16 amino acids. Germline V CDR1 and CDR2: SGHRS, YFSETQ. The V and J ends lost 4 bases and 6 bases, in that order; junction bases with no gene match: 12. The CDR3 spells CASSTGLDGTAGELFF. The CDR3 DNA reads as TGCGCCAGCAGCACCGGACTAGACGGTACCGCCGGGGAGCTGTTTTTT. The full variable domain, in which reference TRBV5-1 and TRBJ2-2 provide the parts outside the CDR3, is KAGVTQTPRYLIKTRGQQVTLSCSPISGHRSVSWYQQTPGQGLQFLFEYFSETQRNKGNFPGRFSGRQFSNSRSEMNVSTLELGDSALYLCASSTGLDGTAGELFFGEGSRLTVL.

This chain links TRBV20-1 with TRBJ2-5; 12 positions match TRBD2. Germline-derived CDR1 and CDR2 are DFQATT and SNEGSKA (reference sequence). V dropped 0 bases and J dropped 5; count of bases not matched to a gene: 7. There are 16 residues in the CDR3. The CDR3 nucleotides read TGCAGTGCTAGAGATTCGGCTAGCGGGGGGGGGGAGACCCAGTACTTC. It codes for CSARDSASGGGETQYF.

This clonotype was observed a handful of times. This chain connects TRBV28 to TRBJ1-5; 7 nucleotides match TRBD1. The length of the CDR3 is 17 residues. V shed 7 bases, J shed 4 bases, and the junction held 16 bases outside the gene matches. Germline V gene lookup returns CDR1 MDHEN and CDR2 SYDVKM. The CDR3 nucleotides read TGTGCCAGCAACCACCGGAAGGGGGCCGCGGGGAATCAGCCCCAGCATTTT. It is translated as CASNHRKGAAGNQPQHF.

The chain employs TRBV5-5 and TRBJ1-1; no firm D call. Germline V gives CDR1 SGHKS, CDR2 YYEKEE (reference sequence). The V and J ends lost 3 bases and 3 bases respectively, with 12 bases between them. The CDR3 spans 14 residues. CDR3 amino acids: CASSSGSFDTEAFF. Here the CDR3 DNA reads TGTGCCAGCAGCTCCGGGTCATTCGACACTGAAGCTTTCTTT.

The V and J genes are TRBV25-1 and TRBJ2-1; perhaps TRBD1 as D (5 bases). CDR1 is MGHDK, CDR2 SYGVNS, per germline. The CDR3 is made up of 15 amino acids. The V end lost 1 base, the J end lost 6 bases, and 13 bases lay between the germline ends. CDR3 sequence reads: CASSELSSRANEQFF. CDR3 sequence (DNA): TGTGCCAGCAGTGAATTGAGCTCCAGGGCCAATGAGCAGTTCTTC. Combining the CDR3 with reference TRBV25-1 and TRBJ2-1 gives the whole variable domain EADIYQTPRYLVIGTGKKITLECSQTMGHDKMYWYQQDPGMELHLIHYSYGVNSTEKGDLSSESTVSRIRTEHFPLTLESARPSHTSQYLCASSELSSRANEQFFGPGTRLTVL.

The chain recombines TRBV7-9 with TRBJ2-1; no reliable D call. Germline lookup yields CDR1 SEHNR and CDR2 FQNEAQ (reference sequence). The CDR3 is 13 residues long. V lost 5 bases and J lost 9, with 14 bases in between. DNA of the CDR3: TGTGCCAGCAGCGCCGCTCGGCGGCCTGAGCAGTTCTTC. This translates into CASSAARRPEQFF.

A few counts support this clonotype. The J gene is TRBJ2-1, the V gene TRBV27; no clear D gene. V lost 3 bases to trimming and J lost 9 bases, with 12 bases between them. The CDR3 is 13 residues long. Looked up from germline, CDR1 is MNHEY and CDR2 is SMNVEV (reference sequence). The CDR3 region has the DNA TGTGCCAGCAGTTTGTCCCAAGGTGGTGAGCAGTTCTTC. Residues: CASSLSQGGEQFF.

V is TRBV7-8 and J is TRBJ2-7; maybe TRBD2 (5 bases). V was clipped by 2 bases and J by 3 bases, with 14 bases between them. This CDR3 is built from 15 residues. The germline gives CDR1 SGHVS, CDR2 FQNEAQ. As DNA, the CDR3 is TGTGCCAGCAGCTTATGGGAAGGACTTAACTACGAGCAGTACTTC. Its translation is CASSLWEGLNYEQYF.

This clonotype was counted between two and nine times. The V and J genes are TRBV7-9 and TRBJ2-2; 8 bases match TRBD1. The CDR3 length is 14 residues. Per the germline V gene, CDR1 is SEHNR and CDR2 is FQNEAQ (reference sequence). The junction had 4 bases not matched to a gene; V was cut back by 6 bases and J by 4 bases. In DNA form, the CDR3 reads TGTGCCAGCAGAAGACAGGGGAGCACCGGGGAGCTGTTTTTT. This translates into CASRRQGSTGELFF.

The J gene is TRBJ1-2, the V gene TRBV27, with TRBD1 identical over 9 bases. The CDR3 contains 16 residues. Germline values: CDR1 MNHEY, CDR2 SMNVEV (reference sequence). Trimming took 2 bases from V and 8 from J; bases not matched to a gene: 12. CDR3 in amino acids: CASSLNREGQGGGYTF. The CDR3 DNA follows: TGTGCCAGCAGTTTAAATCGGGAGGGACAGGGCGGCGGCTACACCTTC.

This clonotype turned up a few times. CDR3 protein: CASSLTGTSDRSGTGELFF. The CDR3 DNA is TGCGCCAGCAGCCTTACCGGGACTAGCGATCGGTCGGGCACCGGGGAGCTGTTTTTT. The chain links TRBV4-1 to TRBJ2-2; 10 bases are a match to TRBD2. V was pared by 4 bases and J by 4 bases, with 15 bases of the junction left unmatched. Germline CDR1 is MGHRA and CDR2 is YSYEKL. This CDR3 comprises 19 residues.

This chain links TRBV4-3 with TRBJ1-2; TRBD1 is a possible D gene (5 bases). This CDR3 has 17 amino acids. The V end was cut by 2 bases, the J end by 2 bases, with 18 bases between. Looked up from germline, CDR1 is LGHNA and CDR2 is YSLEER. The CDR3 here is CASSQYTTGRINYGYTF. CDR3 sequence (DNA): TGCGCCAGCAGCCAATATACAACAGGCCGGATAAACTATGGCTACACCTTC.

This chain uses TRBV5-6 with TRBJ2-2; 9 bases map to TRBD2. There are 18 residues in the CDR3. The V gene's germline CDR1 is SGHDT and CDR2 YYEEEE. With 4 bases clipped from V and 5 bases from J, the junction kept 15 bases outside the gene matches. This chain's CDR3 is CASSQRTGGGAFTGELFF. The DNA for the CDR3 is TGTGCCAGCAGCCAACGGACTGGCGGGGGGGCCTTTACCGGGGAGCTGTTTTTT.

J is TRBJ1-1 and V is TRBV6-2 or TRBV6-3; no reliable D call. The germline V and J ends were trimmed by 1 base and 5 bases, with 11 bases remaining between them. Germline values: CDR1 MNHEY, CDR2 SVGEGT. CDR3 length equals 14 residues. The CDR3 coding sequence is TGTGCCAGCAGTTACTTATTGTTGAGGACTGAAGCTTTCTTT. This sequence encodes CASSYLLLRTEAFF.

A few counts support this clonotype. This chain links TRBV4-2 with TRBJ1-1; no clear D. With 2 bases removed from V and 2 bases from J, the gap between germline ends came to 12 bases. Germline loops: CDR1 LGHNA, CDR2 YNFKEQ. The CDR3 extends over 15 amino acids. CDR3 sequence: CASSQIDDGNTEAFF. The CDR3 bases are TGTGCCAGCAGCCAAATCGACGATGGAAACACTGAAGCTTTCTTT.

The J gene is TRBJ2-1, the V gene TRBV27; 7 nucleotides match TRBD1. The CDR3 is made up of 15 amino acids. J gave up 2 bases and V 5 bases, and 6 bases lay outside the gene matches. Germline V gives CDR1 MNHEY, CDR2 SMNVEV (reference sequence). CDR3 in DNA: TGTGCCAGCAGTCTTCCGGGACAGACCTACAATGAGCAGTTCTTC. Its protein product is CASSLPGQTYNEQFF.

The chain carries TRBV28 and TRBJ2-7; possibly TRBD1 for D (6 bases). CDR1 MDHEN and CDR2 SYDVKM come from the germline V gene. CDR3 length: 14 amino acids. V lost 6 bases to trimming and J lost 10 bases, with 22 bases between them. The CDR3 loop reads CASSDHREHVYQYF. DNA of the CDR3: TGTGCCAGCAGCGACCACAGGGAGCACGTTTACCAGTACTTC.

This sequence joins TRBV6-1 and TRBJ1-2, with a weak D call TRBD1 (6 bases). Trimming removed 6 bases at V and 2 bases at J, with 13 bases between. The length of the CDR3 is 14 residues. Germline V gene data show CDR1 as MNHNS and CDR2 as SASEGT. The CDR3 here is CASSPGTTNYGYTF. CDR3 sequence (DNA): TGTGCCAGCAGCCCGGGGACAACCAACTATGGCTACACCTTC.

This clonotype has a handful of counts. The chain recombines TRBV7-9 with TRBJ2-7, with D hard to call. Germline V gives CDR1 SEHNR, CDR2 FQNEAQ (reference sequence). Trimming pared 5 bases from V and 7 bases from J, leaving 18 bases between. The CDR3 consists of 14 residues. The CDR3: CASSQSSQYWEQYF. As DNA, the CDR3 is TGTGCCAGCAGCCAGAGTTCGCAGTACTGGGAGCAGTACTTC.

This chain uses TRBV7-9 with TRBJ2-7; the D gene is possibly TRBD2 (5 bases). The germline gives CDR1 SEHNR, CDR2 FQNEAQ (reference sequence). V dropped 1 base and J dropped 9 bases, with 10 bases sitting between them. The CDR3 contains 12 residues. The CDR3 region is CASSLGGSGQYF. CDR3 sequence (DNA): TGTGCCAGCAGCTTAGGAGGGTCCGGGCAGTACTTC.

To note about this clonotype: A much larger clone lies a single base off, so this may be a read error. J is TRBJ2-1 and V is TRBV4-3; 8 bases line up with TRBD1. V was clipped by 2 bases and J by 0 bases; unmatched bases: 3. Per germline, CDR1 LGHNA and CDR2 YSLEER. The CDR3 consists of 16 residues. Here the CDR3 DNA reads TGCGCCAGCAGCCAACCAACAGGGGGCTCCTACAATGAGCAGTTCTTC. Residues: CASSQPTGGSYNEQFF.